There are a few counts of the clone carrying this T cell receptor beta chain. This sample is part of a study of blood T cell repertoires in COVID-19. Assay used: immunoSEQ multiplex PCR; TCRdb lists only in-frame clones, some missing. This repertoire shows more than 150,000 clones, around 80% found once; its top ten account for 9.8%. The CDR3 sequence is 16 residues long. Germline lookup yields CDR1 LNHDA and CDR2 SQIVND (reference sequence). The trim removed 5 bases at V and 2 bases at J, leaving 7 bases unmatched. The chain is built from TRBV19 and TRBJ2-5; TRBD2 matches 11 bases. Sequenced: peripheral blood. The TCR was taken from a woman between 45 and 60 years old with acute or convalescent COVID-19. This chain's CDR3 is CASSGQTSGAQETQYF. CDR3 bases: TGTGCCAGTAGTGGCCAGACTAGCGGGGCGCAAGAGACCCAGTACTTC.